This T cell receptor beta chain originates from a study of blood T cell repertoires in COVID-19. TCRdb keeps only in-frame clones here, not all; method: immunoSEQ multiplex PCR. The table records around 300,000 clones, around 90% of them present only once. Germline loops: CDR1 SGDLS, CDR2 YYNGEE. V lost 1 base to trimming and J lost 1 base, with 8 bases between them. The CDR3 is made up of 14 amino acids. In terms of age and location, participants ranged from roughly 18 to 89 years and lived in about 25 US areas. Participant-given clinical history determined each cohort assignment. Cohort 3 recovery required two negative PCRs, clearance, or symptom resolution. A remark on this clone: Other DNA sequences in this specimen translate into the identical CDR3.

The sample consisted of PBMCs or T cells enriched from blood (not recorded which). This chain uses TRBV9 with TRBJ1-1; the D gene is possibly TRBD1 (6 bases). This TCR was sampled from a woman aged 40 to 50 who had recovered from COVID-19. CDR3 in amino acids: CASSVQGQNTEAFF. CDR3 nucleotide sequence: TGTGCCAGCAGCGTACAGGGACAGAACACTGAAGCTTTCTTT.